These 6 T cell receptor beta chains originate from one sample sequenced in a study of blood T cell repertoires in COVID-19. Sequenced by immunoSEQ multiplex PCR; TCRdb stores in-frame clones only, minus some. The sample contains about 130,000 clones, over 85% of which appear only once. The sequenced sample was peripheral blood. Receptors originate from a man aged 60 to 69 with COVID-19, enrolled during active disease.

This chain uses TRBV6-1 with TRBJ2-1; TRBD2 aligns across 10 bases. Unmatched junction bases numbered 7, after V lost 6 bases and J lost 8 bases. Germline CDR1 and CDR2: MNHNS and SASEGT. CDR3 size: 14 residues. CDR3 residues: CASRGLAIGYEQFF. The DNA for the CDR3 is TGTGCCAGCAGGGGACTAGCGATAGGCTATGAGCAGTTCTTC.

The chain combines TRBV3-1 (or the pseudogene TRBV3-2) with TRBJ1-2, with D possibly matching TRBD1 (5 bases). Trimming removed 3 bases from V and 8 bases from J, with 10 bases in between. Germline V gene lookup returns CDR1 LGHDT and CDR2 YNNKEL (reference sequence). CDR3 length: 12 residues. Here the CDR3 DNA reads TGTGCCAGCAGCCATCTGGAGGGGGGCTACACCTTC. Translated: CASSHLEGGYTF.

This rearrangement joins TRBV2 to TRBJ2-4, with TRBD2 matching 11 bases. This CDR3 comprises 17 residues. Germline values: CDR1 SNHLY, CDR2 FYNNEI. Losses at the gene ends were 2 bases for V and 8 bases for J; bases not matched to a gene: 11. The CDR3 here is CASSEWVAGGFGDIQYF. In DNA form, the CDR3 reads TGTGCCAGCAGTGAATGGGTAGCGGGAGGGTTCGGTGACATTCAGTACTTC.

The chain is built from TRBV3-1 (or the pseudogene TRBV3-2) and TRBJ2-7; weak D call: TRBD2 (6 bases). Trimming shortened V by 4 bases and J by 1 base, and 14 bases separated the two germline ends. Germline loops: CDR1 LGHDT, CDR2 YNNKEL (reference sequence). The CDR3 covers 15 residues. CDR3 protein: CASSLRLGVSYEQYF. The CDR3 DNA follows: TGTGCCAGCAGCCTAAGACTAGGGGTTTCCTACGAGCAGTACTTC.

This chain uses TRBV5-5 with TRBJ2-5, with TRBD2 matching over 8 bases. This CDR3 comprises 14 residues. From germline, CDR1 is SGHKS and CDR2 YYEKEE (reference sequence). V dropped 4 bases and J dropped 5; count of bases not matched to a gene: 7. The chain's CDR3 is CASSPGGAGETQYF. The CDR3 nucleotides read TGTGCCAGCAGCCCGGGAGGGGCGGGGGAGACCCAGTACTTC.

V and J are TRBV12-3 or TRBV12-4 and TRBJ1-3, with 9 bases that match TRBD1. V shed 6 bases, J shed 8 bases, and the junction held 5 bases outside the gene matches. The CDR3 is 13 amino acids. The CDR3 protein is CASSTGGLDTIYF. The CDR3 nucleotides are TGTGCCAGCAGCACAGGGGGCTTGGACACCATATATTTT.